This TCR beta chain was identified in a study of T-cell memory formation after mild COVID-19. General study points: Pre-infection memory harbored some responding clones, suggesting cross-reactive memory joined. Among CD4+ contracting clones, most were CM and EM, and CD8+ ones EMRA.

As for this clonotype: Its target is unknown.

V lost 3 bases, J lost 5 bases, and 16 bases lay in between. The CDR3 contains 15 residues. The germline V gene has CDR1 MNHNY and CDR2 SVGAGI (reference sequence). MiXCR, run by TCRdb on the 5' RACE reads, gives a single entry per CDR3 protein. The table includes fewer than 600,000 distinct CDR3 sequences, 20% to 25% detected once. The specimen was PBMCs or a T cell subset sorted from them (not recorded which). The TCR sequence derives from an adult woman who had mild COVID-19 (a few samples of this study predate the infection). Cell type and time point are not known. The chain joins TRBV6-6 to TRBJ1-2; weak D call: TRBD1 (5 bases). CDR3 in amino acids: CASSYQGALGYGYTF. Here the CDR3 DNA reads TGTGCCAGCAGTTATCAAGGGGCGCTTGGGTATGGCTACACCTTC.